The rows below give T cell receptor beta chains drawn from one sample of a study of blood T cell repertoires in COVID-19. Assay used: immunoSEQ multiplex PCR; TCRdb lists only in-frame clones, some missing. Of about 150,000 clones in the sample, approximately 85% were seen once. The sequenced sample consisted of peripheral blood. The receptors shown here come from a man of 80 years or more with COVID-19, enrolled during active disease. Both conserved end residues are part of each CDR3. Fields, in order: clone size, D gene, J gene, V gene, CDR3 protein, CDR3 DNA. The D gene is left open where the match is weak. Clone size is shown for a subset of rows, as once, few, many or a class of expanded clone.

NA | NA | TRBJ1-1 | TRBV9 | CASSVVGDKNTEAFF | TGTGCCAGCAGCGTAGTCGGGGACAAGAACACTGAAGCTTTCTTT
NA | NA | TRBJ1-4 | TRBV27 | CASSYRASEKLFF | TGTGCCAGCAGCTACAGGGCTTCGGAAAAACTGTTTTTT
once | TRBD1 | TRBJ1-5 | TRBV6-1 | CASSDSNRGNNQPQHF | TGTGCCAGCAGTGATTCCAACAGGGGGAACAATCAGCCCCAGCATTTT
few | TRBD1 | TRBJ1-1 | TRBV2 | CASTTRPGQGGAEAFF | TGTGCCAGCACCACTAGACCGGGACAGGGAGGCGCTGAAGCTTTCTTT
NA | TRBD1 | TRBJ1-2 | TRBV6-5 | CASSSPRTGNYGYTF | TGTGCCAGCAGCTCCCCCCGGACAGGGAATTATGGCTACACCTTC
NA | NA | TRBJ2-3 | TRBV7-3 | CASRRGGLSDTQYF | TGTGCCAGCAGGAGGGGGGGCTTGTCAGATACGCAGTATTTT
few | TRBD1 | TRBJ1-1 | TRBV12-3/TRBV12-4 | CASSLRRGRAFF | TGTGCCAGCAGTTTGAGAAGGGGGCGAGCTTTCTTT
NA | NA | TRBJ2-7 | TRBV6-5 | CASAFGQPYEQYF | TGTGCCAGTGCATTTGGACAGCCCTACGAGCAGTACTTC
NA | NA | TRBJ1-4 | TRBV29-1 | CSVAVDEKLFF | TGCAGCGTTGCAGTCGATGAAAAACTGTTTTTT
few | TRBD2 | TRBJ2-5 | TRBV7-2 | CASNPSGAQETQYF | TGTGCCAGCAACCCGAGCGGGGCACAAGAGACCCAGTACTTC
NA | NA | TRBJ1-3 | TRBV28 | CASLENSGNTIYF | TGTGCCAGTCTTGAGAACTCTGGAAACACCATATATTTT
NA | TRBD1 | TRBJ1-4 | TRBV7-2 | CASSLQGNEKLFF | TGTGCCAGCAGCCTACAGGGGAATGAAAAACTGTTTTTT
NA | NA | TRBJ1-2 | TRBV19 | CASSAWGTDSRLYGYTF | TGTGCCAGTAGTGCCTGGGGAACGGACTCGCGATTATATGGCTACACCTTC